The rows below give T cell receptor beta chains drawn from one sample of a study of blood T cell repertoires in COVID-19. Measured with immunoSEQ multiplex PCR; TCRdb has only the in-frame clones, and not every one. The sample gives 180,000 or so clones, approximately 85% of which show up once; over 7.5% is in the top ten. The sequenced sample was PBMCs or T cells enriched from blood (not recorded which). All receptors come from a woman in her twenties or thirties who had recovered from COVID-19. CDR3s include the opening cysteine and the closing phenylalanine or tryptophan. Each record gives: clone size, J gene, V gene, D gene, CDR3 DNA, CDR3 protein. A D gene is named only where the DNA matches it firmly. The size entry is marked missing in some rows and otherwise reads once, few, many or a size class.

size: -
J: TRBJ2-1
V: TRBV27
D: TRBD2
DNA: TGTGCCAGCAGTTCCCGGTCTAGCGGCCGTGGCTACAATGAGCAGTTCTTC
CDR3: CASSSRSSGRGYNEQFF

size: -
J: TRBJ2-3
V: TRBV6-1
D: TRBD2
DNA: TGTGCCAGCAGTGAATTGTCGGGGGGGCTCATCACAGATACGCAGTATTTT
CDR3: CASSELSGGLITDTQYF

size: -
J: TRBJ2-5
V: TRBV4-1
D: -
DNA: TGCGCCAGCAGCCGACTACCTACAGGGAAGGGAGAGACCCAGTACTTC
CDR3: CASSRLPTGKGETQYF

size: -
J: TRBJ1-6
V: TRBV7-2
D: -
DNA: TGTGCCAGCAGCATCCAGGCGCAGCCAGATTCACCCCTCCACTTT
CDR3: CASSIQAQPDSPLHF

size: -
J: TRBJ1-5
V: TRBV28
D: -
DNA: TGTGCCAGCAGTTTGGGAACCGGGACAAGGCCTTCATTAAATCAGCCCCAGCATTTT
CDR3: CASSLGTGTRPSLNQPQHF

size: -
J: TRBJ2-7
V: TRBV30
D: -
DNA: TGTGCCTGGAGTTTGGGCGGGACCTACGAGCAGTACTTC
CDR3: CAWSLGGTYEQYF

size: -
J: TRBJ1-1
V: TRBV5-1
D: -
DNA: TGCGCCAGCAGCCCGGGACACCAAAAGAACACTGAAGCTTTCTTT
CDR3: CASSPGHQKNTEAFF

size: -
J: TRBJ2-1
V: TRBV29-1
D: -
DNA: TGCAGCGTCCGCTCGCCTAGCGACTACAATGAGCAGTTCTTC
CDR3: CSVRSPSDYNEQFF

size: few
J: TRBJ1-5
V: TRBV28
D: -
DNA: TGTGCCAGCTTGGGACACCTCAATCAGCCCCAGCATTTT
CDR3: CASLGHLNQPQHF

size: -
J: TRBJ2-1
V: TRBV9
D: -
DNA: TGTGCCAGCAGCGTAGCTACCCTAGGGCGGGGGCCCAATGAGCAGTTCTTC
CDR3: CASSVATLGRGPNEQFF

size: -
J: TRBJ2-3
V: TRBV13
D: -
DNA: TGTGCCAGCAGCACTAGGTTCACAGATACGCAGTATTTT
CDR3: CASSTRFTDTQYF

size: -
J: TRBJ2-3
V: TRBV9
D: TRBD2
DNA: TGTGCCAGCAGCGGGCACGACAGGGGTAGTCTAGCGGGAGCAGATACGCAGTATTTT
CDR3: CASSGHDRGSLAGADTQYF

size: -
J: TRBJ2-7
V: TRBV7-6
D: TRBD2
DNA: TGTGCCAGCAGCTCGCCGACTAGCGGGGGTACCTACGAGCAGTACTTC
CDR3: CASSSPTSGGTYEQYF

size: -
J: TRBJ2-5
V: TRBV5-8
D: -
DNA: TGTGCCAGCAGCCTCGGCCAGAGGGAGACCCAGTACTTC
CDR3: CASSLGQRETQYF

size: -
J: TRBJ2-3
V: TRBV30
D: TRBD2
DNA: TGTGCCTGGAGTACTAGCGGAAAATTCACAGATACGCAGTATTTT
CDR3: CAWSTSGKFTDTQYF

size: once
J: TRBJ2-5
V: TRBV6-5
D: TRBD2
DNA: TGTGCCAGCAGTTACGAGACTAGCGGAAGAGAGACCCAGTACTTC
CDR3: CASSYETSGRETQYF

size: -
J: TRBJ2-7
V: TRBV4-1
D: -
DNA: TGCGCCAGCAGCCCCCGGGAGAACTACGAGCAGTACTTC
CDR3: CASSPRENYEQYF

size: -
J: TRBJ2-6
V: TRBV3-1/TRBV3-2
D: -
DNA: TGTGCCAGCAGCATTCACAGGGACCTCTCTGGGGCCAACGTCCTGACTTTC
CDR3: CASSIHRDLSGANVLTF

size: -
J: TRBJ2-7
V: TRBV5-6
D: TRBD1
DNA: TGTGCCAGCAACACCCTGCAGGGGGTTAACTACGAGCAGTACTTC
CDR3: CASNTLQGVNYEQYF

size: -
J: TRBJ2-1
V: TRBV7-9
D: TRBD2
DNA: TGTGCCAGCAGTGGATATGGACTAGCGGGCGGATGGGAGCAGTTCTTC
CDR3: CASSGYGLAGGWEQFF

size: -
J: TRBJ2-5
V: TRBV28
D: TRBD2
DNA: TGTGCCAGCAGTTTGTCCTCCCGCGGGAGATACCGTCCCGAGACCCAGTACTTC
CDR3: CASSLSSRGRYRPETQYF

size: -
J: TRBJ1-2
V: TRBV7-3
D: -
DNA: TGTGCCAGCAGCGTAACCGGGACAACCAACTATGGCTACACCTTC
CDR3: CASSVTGTTNYGYTF

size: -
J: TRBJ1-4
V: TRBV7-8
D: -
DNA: TGTGCCAGCAGCCTAAGGGGGGAGGGTGAAAAACTGTTTTTT
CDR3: CASSLRGEGEKLFF

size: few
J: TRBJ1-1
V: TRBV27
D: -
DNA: TGTGCCAGCAGTTCCCCTAACAGGGTAACTGAAGCTTTCTTT
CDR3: CASSSPNRVTEAFF

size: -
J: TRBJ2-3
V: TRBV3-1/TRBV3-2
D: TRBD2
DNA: TGTGCCAGCAGCCAACTAGCGGGGACACTCACAGATACGCAGTATTTT
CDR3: CASSQLAGTLTDTQYF

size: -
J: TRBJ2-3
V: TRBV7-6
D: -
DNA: TGTGCCAGCTCAAAACGGGATACGCAGTATTTT
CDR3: CASSKRDTQYF

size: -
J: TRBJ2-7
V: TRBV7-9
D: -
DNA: TGTGCCAGCAGCTGGAGGGGTGAGCAGTACTTC
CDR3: CASSWRGEQYF

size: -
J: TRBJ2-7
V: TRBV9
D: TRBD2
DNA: TGTGCCAGCAGCCCGACCCCCAGCGGGAGTCTCTACGAGCAGTACTTC
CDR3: CASSPTPSGSLYEQYF

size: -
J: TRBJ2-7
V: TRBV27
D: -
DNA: TGTGCCAGCAGTCCGCGGATACTCCTAAGCTCCTACGAGCAGTACTTC
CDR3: CASSPRILLSSYEQYF

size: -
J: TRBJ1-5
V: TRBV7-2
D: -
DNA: TGTGCCAGCAGCTTCCTGGCGGGGGCCGGCAATCAGCCCCAGCATTTT
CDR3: CASSFLAGAGNQPQHF

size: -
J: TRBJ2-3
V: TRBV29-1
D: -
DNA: TGCAGCGTTTCCCAAGACTCGACGATTACGCAGTATTTT
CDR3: CSVSQDSTITQYF

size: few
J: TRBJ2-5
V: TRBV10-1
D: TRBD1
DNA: TGCGCCAGCAGTGAGTCGGCCGGGACGGCAGGGGGCCAAGAGACCCAGTACTTC
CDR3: CASSESAGTAGGQETQYF

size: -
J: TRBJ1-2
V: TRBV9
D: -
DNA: TGTGCCAGCAGGAGGGCAGGGGACTATGGCTACACCTTC
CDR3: CASRRAGDYGYTF

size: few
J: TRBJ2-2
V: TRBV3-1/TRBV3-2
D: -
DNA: TGTGCCAGCAGCCAGTCAGTCACCGGGGAGCTGTTTTTT
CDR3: CASSQSVTGELFF

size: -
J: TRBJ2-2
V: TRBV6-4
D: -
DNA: TGTGCCAGCAGTGACTCACAAACCGGGGAGCTGTTTTTT
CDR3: CASSDSQTGELFF